This is a list of T cell receptor beta chains from one sample in a study of identical twins. From the 5' RACE reads, TCRdb called clonotypes with MiXCR, one entry per CDR3 protein. The sample yields some 570,000 distinct CDR3 sequences, 20% to 25% seen once. The same sample was also used in a study of yellow fever vaccine responses in identical twins.

Sequencing used CD4+ T cells sorted from blood. These receptors were obtained from a woman between 18 and 29 years old in good health. The CDR3 runs from the conserved cysteine through the conserved F or W. The D gene is left open where the match is weak. For some rows the clone size is stated as once, few or many, or as a class when expanded; others skip it.

clone_size: few; j_call: TRBJ2-1; d_call: NA; v_call: TRBV20-1; cdr3_nt: TGCAGTGCTGGGGACATGTACAATGAGCAGTTCTTC; cdr3_aa: CSAGDMYNEQFF
clone_size: few; j_call: TRBJ2-3; d_call: NA; v_call: TRBV11-2; cdr3_nt: TGTGCCAGCAGCTTAGATCGGGCGCCGCAGTATTTT; cdr3_aa: CASSLDRAPQYF
clone_size: NA; j_call: TRBJ1-4; d_call: TRBD1; v_call: TRBV5-6; cdr3_nt: TGTGCCAGCAGCTGGGCCCCCTCCGGGACAGGGACGGAGAAACTGTTTTTT; cdr3_aa: CASSWAPSGTGTEKLFF
clone_size: few; j_call: TRBJ2-1; d_call: TRBD1; v_call: TRBV12-3/TRBV12-4; cdr3_nt: TGTGCCAGCAGGGGGACAGGCAGAAGTGAGCAGTTCTTC; cdr3_aa: CASRGTGRSEQFF
clone_size: few; j_call: TRBJ2-4; d_call: NA; v_call: TRBV2; cdr3_nt: TGTGCCAGCTCCCCTTTGACAGGAGGGAACATTCAGTACTTC; cdr3_aa: CASSPLTGGNIQYF
clone_size: few; j_call: TRBJ1-1; d_call: NA; v_call: TRBV29-1; cdr3_nt: TGCAGCGTTGAAGCAATTCAGGGAGCCGCTGAAGCTTTCTTT; cdr3_aa: CSVEAIQGAAEAFF
clone_size: few; j_call: TRBJ1-2; d_call: NA; v_call: TRBV15; cdr3_nt: TGTGCCACCAGCAGCCTATTCGACAGCTATGGCTACACCTTC; cdr3_aa: CATSSLFDSYGYTF
clone_size: few; j_call: TRBJ1-1; d_call: NA; v_call: TRBV9; cdr3_nt: TGTGCCAGCAGCGTCGGGGGCAGTCTACCTGAAGCTTTCTTT; cdr3_aa: CASSVGGSLPEAFF
clone_size: few; j_call: TRBJ2-1; d_call: NA; v_call: TRBV29-1; cdr3_nt: TGCAGCGTTGAAGGGAGACTAGTCAAGAATGAGCAGTTCTTC; cdr3_aa: CSVEGRLVKNEQFF
clone_size: NA; j_call: TRBJ2-2; d_call: NA; v_call: TRBV10-3; cdr3_nt: TGTGCCATCACCGACCTAGTGCCCGGGGAGCTGTTTTTT; cdr3_aa: CAITDLVPGELFF
clone_size: few; j_call: TRBJ2-2; d_call: NA; v_call: TRBV7-3; cdr3_nt: TGTGCCAGCAGCCCGTTGAGCCCCAACACCGGGGAGCTGTTTTTT; cdr3_aa: CASSPLSPNTGELFF
clone_size: NA; j_call: TRBJ2-5; d_call: NA; v_call: TRBV4-1; cdr3_nt: TGCGCCAGCAGCCAAGATCACCAAGTGACCCAGTACTTC; cdr3_aa: CASSQDHQVTQYF
clone_size: NA; j_call: TRBJ2-1; d_call: TRBD2; v_call: TRBV24-1; cdr3_nt: TGTGCCACCAGTGAAGGCGGTAGCGGGAGGGCCAATGAGCAGTTCTTC; cdr3_aa: CATSEGGSGRANEQFF
clone_size: few; j_call: TRBJ2-2; d_call: TRBD2; v_call: TRBV25-1; cdr3_nt: TGTGCCAGCAGTAACGCGGGGGTAACAACCGGGGAGCTGTTTTTT; cdr3_aa: CASSNAGVTTGELFF
clone_size: few; j_call: TRBJ2-3; d_call: NA; v_call: TRBV5-1; cdr3_nt: TGCGCCAGCTACGGACAGAGCACAGATACGCAGTATTTT; cdr3_aa: CASYGQSTDTQYF
clone_size: few; j_call: TRBJ2-1; d_call: NA; v_call: TRBV20-1; cdr3_nt: TGCAGTGCTAGTCGTAGCTCCTACAATGAGCAGTTCTTC; cdr3_aa: CSASRSSYNEQFF
clone_size: few; j_call: TRBJ2-2; d_call: NA; v_call: TRBV7-8; cdr3_nt: TGTGCCAGCAGCTTATCTAGCGCGAACACCGGGGAGCTGTTTTTT; cdr3_aa: CASSLSSANTGELFF
clone_size: NA; j_call: TRBJ2-4; d_call: TRBD1; v_call: TRBV5-1; cdr3_nt: TGCGCCAGCAGCTTGGGAAGGGGGCAAAACATTCAGTACTTC; cdr3_aa: CASSLGRGQNIQYF
clone_size: NA; j_call: TRBJ2-3; d_call: NA; v_call: TRBV4-2; cdr3_nt: TGTGCCAGCAGCTCAGACACTATTAGGGCAGATACGCAGTATTTT; cdr3_aa: CASSSDTIRADTQYF
clone_size: NA; j_call: TRBJ2-3; d_call: NA; v_call: TRBV12-3/TRBV12-4; cdr3_nt: TGTGCCAGCAGTTCCCGGGGTACGCAGTATTTT; cdr3_aa: CASSSRGTQYF
clone_size: few; j_call: TRBJ2-1; d_call: TRBD2; v_call: TRBV20-1; cdr3_nt: TGCAGTGCTACTACATCCGGGGGGGCCTACAATGAGCAGTTCTTC; cdr3_aa: CSATTSGGAYNEQFF
clone_size: NA; j_call: TRBJ2-2; d_call: NA; v_call: TRBV6-1; cdr3_nt: TGTGCCAGCAGTGACCTCAGGGGCGCGGTCGGGGAGCTGTTTTTT; cdr3_aa: CASSDLRGAVGELFF
clone_size: NA; j_call: TRBJ2-2; d_call: TRBD1; v_call: TRBV24-1; cdr3_nt: TGTGCCACCTCCCGGACAGGGGAATTTCGGGCCACCGGGGAGCTGTTTTTT; cdr3_aa: CATSRTGEFRATGELFF
clone_size: NA; j_call: TRBJ1-1; d_call: NA; v_call: TRBV7-2; cdr3_nt: TGTGCCAGCAGCTTATTTCCAGATTTACGTGACACTGAAGCTTTCTTT; cdr3_aa: CASSLFPDLRDTEAFF
clone_size: few; j_call: TRBJ1-2; d_call: NA; v_call: TRBV12-3/TRBV12-4; cdr3_nt: TGTGCCAGCAGTTCAACGGACAGATTCTATGGCTACACCTTC; cdr3_aa: CASSSTDRFYGYTF
clone_size: NA; j_call: TRBJ2-5; d_call: NA; v_call: TRBV6-5; cdr3_nt: TGTGCCAGCAGTTTAGACATACGAGAGACCCAGTACTTC; cdr3_aa: CASSLDIRETQYF